This T cell receptor beta chain stems from a study of blood T cells in healthy people across ages. CDR3 length equals 14 residues. Per the germline V gene, CDR1 is MDHEN and CDR2 is SYDVKM. V shed 5 bases and J 6 bases; nucleotides not matched to a gene: 4. The authors ran a second PCR of 7 to 11 cycles using a sample-barcoded 5' primer and a J-beta primer mix. Via MiXCR, TCRdb re-called the 5' RACE reads, giving one row per CDR3 protein. The table shows fewer than 900,000 distinct CDR3 sequences, with about 37% occurring only once. The clonotype originates from a man younger than 30 in good health. The rearrangement uses TRBV28 and TRBJ2-2; the match to TRBD1 covers 9 bases. The sequencing input was blood. The CDR3 DNA sequence: TGTGCCAGCAGTCACAGGGGGCGGGCCGGGGAGCTGTTTTTT. Its protein product is CASSHRGRAGELFF.